This T cell receptor beta chain was obtained from a study of blood T cell repertoires in COVID-19. This CDR3 is 15 amino acids long. Germline CDR1 is SGDLS and CDR2 is YYNGEE. Trimming removed 5 bases from V and 0 bases from J; junction bases left unmatched: 3. TCRdb's table, derived via immunoSEQ multiplex PCR, lists solely in-frame clones and lacks some. The sample holds some 500,000 clones, roughly 91% seen once. Material: peripheral blood. The chain carries TRBV9 and TRBJ2-7; 12 bases are a match to TRBD2. This TCR was recovered from a woman between 50 and 59 years old with COVID-19, enrolled during active disease. CDR3 sequence reads: CASRSTSGSSYEQYF. In nucleotides, the CDR3 is TGTGCCAGCAGGTCGACTAGCGGGAGCTCCTACGAGCAGTACTTC.